One T cell receptor beta chain is described in this entry. Its target antigen remains unknown. Per-base quality was not reported, and no clone a single base away is much larger than it. The data originate from a study of blood T cell repertoires in COVID-19 (TCRdb year 2020). About the full investigation: Samples from collaborators originated in the United States, Italy and Spain and spanned both the acute and convalescent phases of COVID-19. The prospective study material was composed of cDNA or gDNA derived from T cells, B-cell-depleted T cells, or PBMCs. Deeply sampled blood TCRbeta repertoires from subjects exposed to, actively infected with, or recovered from COVID-19 were included in the dataset. A freely available public database, intended as a resource for researchers studying the immune response to SARS-CoV-2, is where the repertoires were released. The samples were drawn from the first 160 participants of the ongoing ImmuneRACE study and from 950 to 1,500 subjects provided by 6 global collaborators. Nearly every sample came with metadata listing a de-identified subject ID, COVID-19 status, age in years and sex. Where available, HLA class I and class II types were taken from metadata supplied by the sample provider and were not determined by assay-based typing. Beyond this particular receptor, the publication reports: The quantity of clinical and demographic metadata differed by source and by participant and was supplied without curation.

Each collaborating institution followed its own protocols to collect whole blood in K2EDTA tubes. For TCRbeta analysis, collaborator samples were shipped as frozen whole blood, as isolated PBMCs, or as DNA extracted from either sample type. A distance of 16 bases separates the germline ends of V and J, which lose 0 bases and 5 bases respectively. Reading the germline V gene gives CDR1 SGHDT and CDR2 YYEEEE. Reading from cysteine to phenylalanine, the CDR3 counts 16 amino acids. Only the CDR3 region is kept as DNA, spanning 48 bases read in frame from base 1. The immunoSEQ Assay, a bias-controlled multiplex PCR, was used to amplify TCRbeta CDR3 regions from genomic DNA. The original pipeline was this. The number of nucleated cells in each sample was estimated from the amplification of reference gene primers within the assay. Sequence reads were collapsed and filtered to measure the absolute abundance of every unique TCRbeta CDR3 rearrangement. For each sample, productive Simpson clonality was calculated by taking the square root of Simpson's diversity index across productive rearrangements. Imported from immuneACCESS, the table was reduced by TCRdb to in-frame sequences with V and J called. These copies leave out some clones; in studies compared against another copy, an unresolved V gene accounts for under half, and the cause of the remainder is not known. V and J calls plus clone size are reproduced from that table; the DNA served to infer D and trimming. Across this sample there are approximately 190,000 clones, with 70% to 90% seen only once. Of the sample, under 6.5% is held by the ten largest clones.

The sample consisted of peripheral blood. This receptor was taken from a man aged 35-49 years with active or convalescent COVID-19. This sequence uses TRBV5-6 and TRBJ2-3; the D gene is perhaps TRBD2, on 6 matching bases. The nucleotide sequence reads TGTGCCAGCAGCTTGGCCGGTACGGGAGTTGGAGATACGCAGTATTTT. It translates as CASSLAGTGVGDTQYF. With the rest looked up from the reference TRBV5-6 and TRBJ2-3 genes rather than sequenced, the full variable domain is DAGVTQSPTHLIKTRGQQVTLRCSPKSGHDTVSWYQQALGQGPQFIFQYYEEEERQRGNFPDRFSGHQFPNYSSELNVNALLLGDSALYLCASSLAGTGVGDTQYFGPGTRLTVL.